One sample yielded the 22 T cell receptor beta chains listed below, sequenced in a study of shared clonotypes between healthy human individuals (dated by TCRdb to between 2020 and 2021). Library construction relied on the immunoSEQ multiplex PCR assay. Entries here come from immuneACCESS through TCRdb and include only in-frame sequences with V and J called. Some clones fail to appear in such tables; in the studies checked, an unresolved V gene covers under half of the shortfall, and the cause of the remainder is unknown. Here the sample has around 550,000 clones; approximately 95% occur a single time. The top ten hold 0.06% of the sample. The specimen sequenced was naive CD4+ T cells sorted from blood. The label giving this sample's cell subset or site can be read as: CD45RA+ positively selected. These receptors all come from a woman under 40 in good health.

The chain uses TRBV6-5 and TRBJ2-7; D uncertain. Per the germline V gene, CDR1 is MNHEY and CDR2 is SVGAGI. This CDR3 has 14 residues. Trimming shortened V by 2 bases and J by 2 bases, and 10 bases separated the two germline ends. The DNA of the CDR3 is TGTGCCAGCAGTTACGCCGGTACCACCTACGAGCAGTACTTC. This gives the protein CASSYAGTTYEQYF.

The chain carries TRBV7-8 and TRBJ1-1; D gene uncertain. V dropped 2 bases and J dropped 3 bases, with 1 base sitting between them. The CDR3 runs 11 residues. CDR1 is SGHVS, CDR2 FQNEAQ, per germline. The CDR3 spells CASSLYTEAFF. Written as DNA, the CDR3 is TGTGCCAGCAGCTTATACACTGAAGCTTTCTTT.

The chain is built from TRBV5-1 and TRBJ2-7; TRBD1 matches at 7 bases. With 0 bases clipped from V and 4 bases from J, the junction kept 7 bases outside the gene matches. The CDR3 has 15 amino acids. Germline values: CDR1 SGHRS, CDR2 YFSETQ. The CDR3 sequence: CASSLGQGVVYEQYF. CDR3 nucleotides: TGCGCCAGCAGCTTGGGGCAGGGGGTTGTGTACGAGCAGTACTTC.

This chain uses TRBV6-1 with TRBJ2-7, with D tentatively TRBD2 (5 bases). CDR1 and CDR2 (germline): MNHNS, SASEGT. V was shortened by 8 bases and J by 3 bases, with 17 bases between the two germline ends. The CDR3 covers 14 residues. CDR3 in DNA: TGTGCCAGCGGTAGGGAGCCCACCAGCTACGAGCAGTACTTC. It is translated as CASGREPTSYEQYF.

This rearrangement joins TRBV6-4 to TRBJ1-1, with D perhaps matching TRBD1 (6 bases). CDR3 size: 15 residues. Trimming pared 2 bases from V and 1 base from J, leaving 11 bases between. The V gene's germline CDR1 is MRHNA and CDR2 SNTAGT. The CDR3 sequence is CASSDQGRTNTEAFF. The CDR3, as DNA: TGTGCCAGCAGTGACCAGGGGCGGACGAACACTGAAGCTTTCTTT.

The CDR3 reads CASSDRGKRNTIYF. The CDR3 bases are TGTGCCAGCAGCGACAGGGGAAAGAGAAACACCATATATTTT. The V and J genes are TRBV9 and TRBJ1-3; 7 bases are a match to TRBD1. The CDR3 is 14 residues long. Trimming cost V 3 bases and J 5 bases; bases outside gene matches: 5. The germline V gene encodes CDR1 SGDLS and CDR2 YYNGEE.

The gene calls are TRBV10-3 and TRBJ2-3; 7 bases map to TRBD1. This CDR3 contains 12 residues. With 6 bases clipped from V and 3 bases from J, the junction kept 0 bases outside the gene matches. Germline CDR1 reads ENHRY; CDR2 reads SYGVKD. The CDR3 sequence is CAIRTGTDTQYF. In DNA, the CDR3 is TGTGCCATCAGGACAGGGACAGATACGCAGTATTTT.

The genes are TRBV7-2 and TRBJ1-5; 8 bases are a match to TRBD1. The junction had 0 bases not matched to a gene; V was cut back by 1 base and J by 4 bases. Germline V CDR1 and CDR2: SGHTA, FQGNSA. CDR3 length: 14 residues. The DNA of the CDR3 is TGTGCCAGCAGCTTAGGACAGGGGAATCAGCCCCAGCATTTT. This gives the protein CASSLGQGNQPQHF. Combining the CDR3 with reference TRBV7-2 and TRBJ1-5 gives the whole variable domain GAGVSQSPSNKVTEKGKDVELRCDPISGHTALYWYRQSLGQGLEFLIYFQGNSAPDKSGLPSDRFSAERTGGSVSTLTIQRTQQEDSAVYLCASSLGQGNQPQHFGDGTRLSIL.

This rearrangement joins TRBV2 to TRBJ1-6; no definite D call. CDR3 size: 15 residues. V lost 5 bases and J 7 bases, leaving 15 bases between the germline ends. CDR1 and CDR2 from the germline V gene are SNHLY and FYNNEI. CDR3 DNA sequence: TGTGCCAGCAGTACCCAGGACTCAGCGAATTCACCCCTCCACTTT. It specifies CASSTQDSANSPLHF.

This clone was found once. V usage is TRBV18 and J usage is TRBJ2-6, with TRBD2 identical over 9 bases. CDR1 and CDR2 (germline): KGHSH, LQKENI. Losses at the gene ends were 2 bases for V and 2 bases for J; bases not matched to a gene: 4. This CDR3 has 17 amino acids. The CDR3 loop is CASSPNVAGAGANVLTF. The CDR3 bases are TGTGCCAGCTCACCAAACGTAGCGGGAGCTGGGGCCAACGTCCTGACTTTC. Full variable domain (rest looked up from reference TRBV18 and TRBJ2-6): NAGVMQNPRHLVRRRGQEARLRCSPMKGHSHVYWYRQLPEEGLKFMVYLQKENIIDESGMPKERFSAEFPKEGPSILRIQQVVRGDSAAYFCASSPNVAGAGANVLTFGAGSRLTVL.

The chain employs TRBV15 and TRBJ2-2; 7 bases match TRBD2. The length of the CDR3 is 17 residues. Trimming at V came to 0 bases and at J to 1 base, leaving 5 bases not matched to a gene. Germline lookup yields CDR1 LNHNV and CDR2 YYDKDF (reference sequence). The CDR3 DNA reads as TGTGCCACCAGCAGAGATAGAACTAGCGAGAACACCGGGGAGCTGTTTTTT. Its protein is CATSRDRTSENTGELFF.

The rearrangement uses TRBV27 and TRBJ1-4; no definite D call. There are 14 residues in the CDR3. The V end was cut by 1 base, the J end by 0 bases, with 3 bases between. Germline V gene data show CDR1 as MNHEY and CDR2 as SMNVEV (reference sequence). This chain's CDR3 is CASSLFATNEKLFF. The CDR3 nucleotides read TGTGCCAGCAGTTTATTTGCAACTAATGAAAAACTGTTTTTT.

The J gene is TRBJ2-6, the V gene TRBV25-1, with a tentative D call TRBD2 (6 bases). The V gene lost 3 bases and the J gene lost 3 bases, with 9 bases spanning the gap. The CDR3 is 15 amino acids. From germline, CDR1 is MGHDK and CDR2 SYGVNS. CDR3 in amino acids: CASSEWGDGANVLTF. CDR3 in DNA: TGTGCCAGCAGTGAGTGGGGGGATGGGGCCAACGTCCTGACTTTC.

The chain employs TRBV28 and TRBJ2-7; 8 bases fit TRBD2. The germline V gene has CDR1 MDHEN and CDR2 SYDVKM. V was pared by 5 bases and J by 4 bases, with 10 bases of the junction left unmatched. This CDR3 contains 15 residues. In nucleotides, the CDR3 is TGTGCCAGCAGTCCTCCCGGGACTAGGCTTTACGAGCAGTACTTC. Translation gives CASSPPGTRLYEQYF.

The chain recombines TRBV28 with TRBJ2-1; D tentatively fits TRBD1 or TRBD2 (5 bases each). The CDR3 spans 14 residues. V lost 8 bases and J 7 bases, leaving 18 bases between the germline ends. Germline CDR1 MDHEN, CDR2 SYDVKM. The DNA of the CDR3 is TGTGCCAGCTCGGGACGTAGAAAGCCAAATGAGCAGTTCTTC. As protein: CASSGRRKPNEQFF.

The chain employs TRBV6-5 and TRBJ2-7, with 7 bases identical to TRBD2. The length of the CDR3 is 15 residues. Per germline, CDR1 MNHEY and CDR2 SVGAGI. V shed 0 bases, J shed 4 bases, and the junction held 6 bases outside the gene matches. CDR3 loop: CASSYSPSGPYEQYF. DNA for the CDR3: TGTGCCAGCAGTTACTCGCCTAGCGGACCTTACGAGCAGTACTTC.

V usage is TRBV28 and J usage is TRBJ2-7, with D unclear. Germline V lookup: CDR1 MDHEN, CDR2 SYDVKM. CDR3 size: 12 residues. Trimming cost V 3 bases and J 4 bases, with 7 bases left between them. CDR3 bases: TGTGCCAGCAGTTTGCGCCGGTACGAGCAGTACTTC. This codes for CASSLRRYEQYF.

The J gene is TRBJ2-5, the V gene TRBV13; 8 bases match TRBD1. V dropped 4 bases and J dropped 2; count of bases not matched to a gene: 6. Germline-derived CDR1 and CDR2 are PRHDT and FYEKMQ (reference sequence). The CDR3 has 15 residues. CDR3 coding DNA: TGTGCCAGCAGCTCAACGCGGGACAGGCAAGAGACCCAGTACTTC. Translated, it gives CASSSTRDRQETQYF.

This chain joins TRBV7-9 and TRBJ1-4; D is perhaps TRBD1 (6 bases). The CDR3 totals 15 residues. Germline CDR1 SEHNR, CDR2 FQNEAQ (reference sequence). V gave up 2 bases and J gave up 0 bases, with 7 bases separating them. The CDR3 spells CASSLRGTTNEKLFF. The CDR3 DNA is TGTGCCAGCAGCTTAAGGGGGACAACTAATGAAAAACTGTTTTTT.

The V call is TRBV19, the J call TRBJ2-7; TRBD1 aligns across 9 bases. V gave up 0 bases and J gave up 0 bases; unmatched junction bases: 3. In germline, CDR1 is LNHDA, CDR2 SQIVND (reference sequence). This CDR3 comprises 16 residues. CDR3 protein: CASSIEGTGSSYEQYF. CDR3 DNA sequence: TGTGCCAGTAGTATAGAGGGGACAGGGAGCTCCTACGAGCAGTACTTC.

The chain carries TRBV4-2 and TRBJ2-7, with D perhaps TRBD2 (5 bases). Trimming pared 1 base from V and 0 bases from J, leaving 10 bases between. In germline, CDR1 is LGHNA, CDR2 YNFKEQ. This CDR3 region has 15 residues. This chain's CDR3 is CASSQVSAGSYEQYF. In nucleotides, the CDR3 is TGTGCCAGCAGCCAAGTGTCGGCGGGCTCCTACGAGCAGTACTTC.

The V call is TRBV18, the J call TRBJ2-5; a weak D match, TRBD1 (6 bases). This CDR3 has 13 amino acids. CDR1 is KGHSH, CDR2 LQKENI, per germline. Between the trimmed V and J ends, which lost 6 bases and 3 bases, there was a span of 11 bases. In DNA form, the CDR3 reads TGTGCCAGCTCCGGACAGAGGAAAGAGACCCAGTACTTC. It translates to CASSGQRKETQYF.